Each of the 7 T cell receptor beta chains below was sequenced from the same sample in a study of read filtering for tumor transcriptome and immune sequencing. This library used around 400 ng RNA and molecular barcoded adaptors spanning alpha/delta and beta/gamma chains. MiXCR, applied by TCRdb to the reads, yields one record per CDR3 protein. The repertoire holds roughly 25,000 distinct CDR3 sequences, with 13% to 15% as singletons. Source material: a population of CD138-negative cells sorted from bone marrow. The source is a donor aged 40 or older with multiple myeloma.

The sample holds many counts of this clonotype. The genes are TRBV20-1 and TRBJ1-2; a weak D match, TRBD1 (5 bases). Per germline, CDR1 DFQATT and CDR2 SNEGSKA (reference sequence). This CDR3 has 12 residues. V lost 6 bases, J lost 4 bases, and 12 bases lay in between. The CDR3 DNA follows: TGCAGTGCACGGCAGGGTGTCTATGGCTACACCTTC. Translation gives CSARQGVYGYTF.

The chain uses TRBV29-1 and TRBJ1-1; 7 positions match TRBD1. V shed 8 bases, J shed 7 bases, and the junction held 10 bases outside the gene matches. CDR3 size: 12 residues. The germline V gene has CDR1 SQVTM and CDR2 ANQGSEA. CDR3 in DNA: TGCAGCATTGGAGGTGGGACAGTTGAAGCTTTCTTT. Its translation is CSIGGGTVEAFF.

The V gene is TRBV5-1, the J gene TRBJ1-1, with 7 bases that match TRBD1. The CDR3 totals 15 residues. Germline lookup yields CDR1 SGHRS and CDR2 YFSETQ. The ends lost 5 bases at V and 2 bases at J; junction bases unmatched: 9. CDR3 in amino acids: CASRHRTGPNTEAFF. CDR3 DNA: TGCGCCAGCAGACATCGGACAGGCCCAAACACTGAAGCTTTCTTT.

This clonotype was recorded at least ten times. The CDR3 DNA sequence: TGTGCCAGCAGTTTGGGGGCCACTAGCTCCTACGAGCAGTACTTC. Its translation: CASSLGATSSYEQYF. The gene calls are TRBV28 and TRBJ2-7; tentatively, D is TRBD1 (6 bases). The CDR3 has 15 residues. Per germline, CDR1 MDHEN and CDR2 SYDVKM. Trimming took off 3 bases at V and 0 bases at J, with 12 bases between the two ends.

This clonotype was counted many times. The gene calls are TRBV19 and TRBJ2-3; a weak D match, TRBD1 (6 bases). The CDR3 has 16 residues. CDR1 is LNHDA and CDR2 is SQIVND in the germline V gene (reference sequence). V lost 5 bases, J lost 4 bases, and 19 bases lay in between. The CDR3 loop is CASSGTGHGRADTQYF. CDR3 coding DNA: TGTGCCAGTAGTGGGACGGGACACGGCCGTGCAGATACGCAGTATTTT.

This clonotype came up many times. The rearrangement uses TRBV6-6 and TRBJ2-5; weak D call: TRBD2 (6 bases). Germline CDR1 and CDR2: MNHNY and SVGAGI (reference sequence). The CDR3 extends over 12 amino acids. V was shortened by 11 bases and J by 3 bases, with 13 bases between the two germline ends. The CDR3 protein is CAGTPGEETQYF. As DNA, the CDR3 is TGTGCCGGCACACCGGGAGAAGAGACCCAGTACTTC.

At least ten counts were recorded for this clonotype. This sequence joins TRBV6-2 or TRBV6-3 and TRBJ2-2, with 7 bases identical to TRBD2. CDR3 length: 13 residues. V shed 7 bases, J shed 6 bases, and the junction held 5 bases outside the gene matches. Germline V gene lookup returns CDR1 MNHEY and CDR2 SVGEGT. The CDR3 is CASTLTSSGELFF. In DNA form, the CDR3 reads TGTGCCAGCACCTTGACTAGCTCCGGGGAGCTGTTTTTT.